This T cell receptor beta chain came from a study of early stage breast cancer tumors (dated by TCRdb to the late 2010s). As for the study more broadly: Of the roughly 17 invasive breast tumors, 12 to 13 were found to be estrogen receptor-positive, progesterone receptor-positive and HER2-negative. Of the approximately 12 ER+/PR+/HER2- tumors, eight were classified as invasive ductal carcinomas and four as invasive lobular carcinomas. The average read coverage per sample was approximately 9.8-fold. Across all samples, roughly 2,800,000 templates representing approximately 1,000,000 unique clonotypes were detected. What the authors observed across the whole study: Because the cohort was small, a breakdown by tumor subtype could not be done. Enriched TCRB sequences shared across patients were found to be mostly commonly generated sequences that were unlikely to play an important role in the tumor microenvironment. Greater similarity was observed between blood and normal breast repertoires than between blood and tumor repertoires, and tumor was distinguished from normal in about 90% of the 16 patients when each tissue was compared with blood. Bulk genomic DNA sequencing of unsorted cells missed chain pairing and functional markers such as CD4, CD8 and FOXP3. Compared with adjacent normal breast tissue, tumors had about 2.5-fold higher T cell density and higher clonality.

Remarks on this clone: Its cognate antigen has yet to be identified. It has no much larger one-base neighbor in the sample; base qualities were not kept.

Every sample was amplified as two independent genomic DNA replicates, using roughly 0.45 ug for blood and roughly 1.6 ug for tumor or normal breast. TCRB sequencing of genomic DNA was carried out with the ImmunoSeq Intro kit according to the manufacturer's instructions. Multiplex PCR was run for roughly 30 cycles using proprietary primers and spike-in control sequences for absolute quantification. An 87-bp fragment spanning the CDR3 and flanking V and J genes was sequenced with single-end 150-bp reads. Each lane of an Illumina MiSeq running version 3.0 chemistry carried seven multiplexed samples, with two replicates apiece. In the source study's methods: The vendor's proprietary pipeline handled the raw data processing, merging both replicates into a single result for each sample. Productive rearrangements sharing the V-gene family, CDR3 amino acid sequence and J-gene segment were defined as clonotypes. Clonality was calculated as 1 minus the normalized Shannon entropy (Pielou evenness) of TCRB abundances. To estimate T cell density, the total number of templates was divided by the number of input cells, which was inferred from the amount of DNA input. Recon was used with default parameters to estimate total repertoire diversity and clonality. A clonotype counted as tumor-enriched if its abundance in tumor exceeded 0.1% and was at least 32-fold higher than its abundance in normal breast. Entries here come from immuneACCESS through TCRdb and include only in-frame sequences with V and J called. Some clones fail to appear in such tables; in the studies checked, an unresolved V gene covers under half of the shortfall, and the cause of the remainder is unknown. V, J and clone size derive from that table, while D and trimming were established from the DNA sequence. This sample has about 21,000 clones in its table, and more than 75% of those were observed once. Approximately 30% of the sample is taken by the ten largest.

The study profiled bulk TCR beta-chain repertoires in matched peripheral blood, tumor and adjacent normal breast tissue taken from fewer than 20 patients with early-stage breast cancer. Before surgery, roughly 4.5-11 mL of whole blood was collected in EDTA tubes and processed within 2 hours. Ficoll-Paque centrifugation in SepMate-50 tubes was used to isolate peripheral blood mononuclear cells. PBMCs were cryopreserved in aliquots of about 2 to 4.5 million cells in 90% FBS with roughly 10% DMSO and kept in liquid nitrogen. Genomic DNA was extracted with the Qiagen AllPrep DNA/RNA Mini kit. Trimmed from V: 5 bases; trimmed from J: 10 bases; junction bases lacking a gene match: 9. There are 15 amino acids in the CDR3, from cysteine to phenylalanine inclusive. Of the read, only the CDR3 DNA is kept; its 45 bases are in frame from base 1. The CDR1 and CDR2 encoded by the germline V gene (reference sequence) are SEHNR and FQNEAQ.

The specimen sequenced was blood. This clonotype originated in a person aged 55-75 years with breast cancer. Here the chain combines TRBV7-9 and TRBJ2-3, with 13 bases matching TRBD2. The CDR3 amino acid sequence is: CASSPTSGGSRAQYF. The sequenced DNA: TGTGCCAGCAGCCCGACTAGCGGGGGGTCCAGAGCGCAGTATTTT.